The 22 T cell receptor beta chains presented below share a single source sample, sequenced in a study of T cells in Graves' hyperthyroidism and ophthalmopathy. Researchers amplified the TCR beta CDR3 regions from RNA transcripts. First-round RT-PCR with HTBI primers amplified the TCR CDR3 region. From the multiplex PCR reads, TCRdb called clonotypes with MiXCR, one entry per CDR3 protein. The profile shows hundreds of thousands of distinct CDR3 sequences, approximately 15% of them singletons. The specimen was blood. These receptors were taken from a young woman with Graves' hyperthyroidism that later progressed to Graves' ophthalmopathy.

At least ten counts were recorded for this clonotype. The J gene is TRBJ2-3, the V gene TRBV12-3 or TRBV12-4; D not certain. With 4 bases removed from V and 2 bases from J, the gap between germline ends came to 13 bases. This CDR3 contains 15 residues. CDR3 protein: CASSSGLAFTDTQYF. CDR3 sequence (DNA): TGTGCCAGCAGTTCCGGGCTGGCATTCACAGATACGCAGTATTTT.

The table lists this clonotype with a count of one. A single base separates this from a much larger clone, so it may be a read error. The rearrangement uses TRBV4-3 and TRBJ1-1; possible D gene TRBD1, 5 bases. The germline V gene encodes CDR1 LGHNA and CDR2 YSLEER. The CDR3 is 12 amino acids. This CDR3 reads CASGQDGGHAFF. The CDR3 DNA follows: TGCGCCAGCGGCCAAGATGGGGGTCATGCTTTCTTT.

Many counts were recorded for this clonotype. The DNA for the CDR3 is TGTGCCAGCAGCTTAGGGGGAGGGAACTACAATGAGCAGTTCTTC. It codes for CASSLGGGNYNEQFF. The rearrangement uses TRBV7-3 and TRBJ2-1, with 7 bases aligning to TRBD2. In germline, CDR1 is SGHTA, CDR2 FQGTGA. The V gene end was trimmed by 2 bases and the J gene end by 3 bases; junction bases not matched to a gene: 4. This CDR3 contains 15 residues.

This clonotype was seen a single time. A much larger clone lies a single base off, so this may be a read error. The chain couples TRBV20-1 to TRBJ2-7, with D possibly being TRBD1 or TRBD2 (5 bases each). The V end lost 6 bases, the J end lost 5 bases, and 20 bases lay between the germline ends. CDR3 length: 14 residues. Germline lookup yields CDR1 DFQATT and CDR2 SNEGSKA (reference sequence). For the CDR3, the DNA is TGCAGTGCCCAGAAACTAGGGGAAGAAGACGAGCAGTACTTC. This gives the protein CSAQKLGEEDEQYF.

The rearrangement links TRBV5-1 to TRBJ2-7; TRBD2 agrees at 11 bases. This CDR3 region has 16 residues. V lost 0 bases to trimming and J lost 2 bases; unmatched junction nucleotides: 4. The germline V gene encodes CDR1 SGHRS and CDR2 YFSETQ. CDR3 region: CASSLGVTSGTYEQYF. The CDR3 DNA sequence: TGCGCCAGCAGCTTGGGGGTGACTAGCGGGACCTACGAGCAGTACTTC.

This clonotype appeared many times. The V gene is TRBV6-5, the J gene TRBJ2-1, with TRBD2 matching 8 bases. CDR3 size: 16 residues. CDR1 and CDR2 from the germline V gene are MNHEY and SVGAGI. Losses at the gene ends were 2 bases for V and 5 bases for J; bases not matched to a gene: 8. The CDR3 DNA reads TGTGCCAGCAGTTACGTAAGCGGGAGCGCTAACAATGAGCAGTTCTTC. Protein: CASSYVSGSANNEQFF.

The V and J genes are TRBV4-1 and TRBJ1-2, with a possible D match to TRBD1 (6 bases). Trimming stripped 4 bases from V and 2 bases from J, with 11 bases between. CDR3 length equals 14 residues. The germline V gene has CDR1 MGHRA and CDR2 YSYEKL. DNA of the CDR3: TGCGCCAGCAGCCGAAGGACAGCGAACTATGGCTACACCTTC. Translated: CASSRRTANYGYTF.

This clonotype was observed a few times. This rearrangement joins TRBV6-1 to TRBJ2-5; 10 bases are a match to TRBD2. The CDR3 runs 17 residues. Germline V gene lookup returns CDR1 MNHNS and CDR2 SASEGT. V trimming: 7 bases; J trimming: 1 base; junction bases outside the gene matches: 12. The DNA for the CDR3 is TGTGCCAGCACCTTCCGAACTAGCGGGGCTACCCAAGAGACCCAGTACTTC. It yields the protein CASTFRTSGATQETQYF.

The table lists this clonotype with a count of one. In nucleotides, the CDR3 is TGCAGTGCAACAGGGGCAGGCGAGCAGTACTTC. Its protein product is CSATGAGEQYF. The genes are TRBV20-1 and TRBJ2-7; 7 nucleotides line up with TRBD1. The CDR3 runs 11 residues. Looked up from germline, CDR1 is DFQATT and CDR2 is SNEGSKA (reference sequence). The V gene end was trimmed by 6 bases and the J gene end by 6 bases; junction bases not matched to a gene: 5.

This clonotype was picked up many times. The V call is TRBV7-9, the J call TRBJ2-7, with unresolved D. The V gene lost 6 bases and the J gene lost 6 bases, with 15 bases spanning the gap. The germline CDR1 and CDR2 sequences are SEHNR and FQNEAQ (reference sequence). The CDR3 is 13 residues long. CDR3 sequence (DNA): TGTGCCAGCAGGCCGAATGGCCGGAGCGAGCAGTACTTC. Its translation is CASRPNGRSEQYF.

At least ten counts were recorded for this clonotype. V and J are TRBV3-1 and TRBJ1-2; D unresolved. Germline-derived CDR1 and CDR2 are LGHDT and YNNKEL (reference sequence). This CDR3 comprises 13 residues. Trimming shortened V by 5 bases and J by 0 bases, and 7 bases separated the two germline ends. The CDR3 loop is CASSVRTNYGYTF. In nucleotides, the CDR3 is TGTGCCAGCAGCGTTAGGACTAACTATGGCTACACCTTC.

In its sample, this clonotype was seen a few times. The chain carries TRBV24-1 and TRBJ1-5, with D uncertain. The germline CDR1 and CDR2 sequences are KGHDR and SFDVKD. The V end was cut by 5 bases, the J end by 3 bases, with 16 bases between. The CDR3 runs to 16 residues. In nucleotides, the CDR3 is TGTGCCACCAGTGGGCCCTCGGGCGCCTCCAATCAGCCCCAGCATTTT. This encodes CATSGPSGASNQPQHF.

Regarding this clonotype: This may arise from a read error, as a much more abundant clone is one base away. V gene TRBV24-1 combines with J gene TRBJ2-5; TRBD1 or TRBD2 may be the D gene (5 bases each). V shed 2 bases and J shed 5 bases, with 14 bases lying between them. The germline V gene has CDR1 KGHDR and CDR2 SFDVKD. This CDR3 comprises 15 residues. Here the CDR3 reads CATSDSLGTAETQYF. In DNA, the CDR3 is TGTGCCACCAGTGATTCCCTGGGGACGGCTGAGACCCAGTACTTC.

This clonotype was seen repeatedly, ten times or more. The V call is TRBV27, the J call TRBJ2-1; TRBD2 matches at 8 bases. With 2 bases clipped from V and 4 bases from J, the junction kept 13 bases outside the gene matches. The CDR3 sequence is 18 residues long. The V gene's germline CDR1 is MNHEY and CDR2 SMNVEV (reference sequence). In DNA, the CDR3 is TGTGCCAGCAGTTTACTCGCCGACTTAGCGGGGATATACAATGAGCAGTTCTTC. Residues: CASSLLADLAGIYNEQFF.

This clonotype was seen many times. The chain carries TRBV30 and TRBJ1-6, with D unclear. V lost 2 bases, J lost 3 bases, and 8 bases lay in between. The CDR3 loop spans 14 amino acids. In germline, CDR1 is GTSNPN, CDR2 SVGIG (reference sequence). The CDR3 coding sequence is TGTGCCTGGAGTCTGGACGGCTATAATTCACCCCTCCACTTT. It translates to CAWSLDGYNSPLHF. Full variable domain (rest looked up from reference TRBV30 and TRBJ1-6): SQTIHQWPATLVQPVGSPLSLECTVEGTSNPNLYWYRQAAGRGLQLLFYSVGIGQISSEVPQNLSASRPQDRQFILSSKKLLLSDSGFYLCAWSLDGYNSPLHFGNGTRLTVT.

With regard to this clonotype: A junction boundary mismatches the germline segment, possibly from a read error. This sequence joins TRBV11-1 and TRBJ1-2; D is undetermined. The CDR3 is made up of 15 amino acids. Germline V gene data show CDR1 as SGHAT and CDR2 as FQDESV (reference sequence). CDR3 in DNA: TGCGCCAGCAGCTTGGCCGGTGCAGGCGGCTATGGCTACACCTTC. Residues: CASSLAGAGGYGYTF. The full variable domain, in which reference TRBV11-1 and TRBJ1-2 provide the parts outside the CDR3, is EAEVAQSPRYKITEKSQAVAFWCDPISGHATLYWYRQILGQGPELLVQFQDESVVDDSQLPKDRFSAERLKGVDSTLKIQPAELGDSAMYLCASSLAGAGGYGYTFGSGTRLTVV.

The rearrangement links TRBV6-5 to TRBJ2-7; either TRBD1 or TRBD2 may fit D (5 bases each). Germline CDR1 reads MNHEY; CDR2 reads SVGAGI. CDR3 length: 16 amino acids. Trimming stripped 2 bases from V and 4 bases from J, with 18 bases between. CDR3 loop: CASSYGGRPGSYEQYF. The CDR3 bases are TGTGCCAGCAGTTACGGGGGACGTCCTGGATCTTACGAGCAGTACTTC.

Many counts were recorded for this clonotype. The rearrangement joins TRBV2 to TRBJ1-5, with D possibly matching TRBD1 (6 bases). Per germline, CDR1 SNHLY and CDR2 FYNNEI. V gave up 10 bases and J gave up 4 bases, with 17 bases separating them. The CDR3 is 14 amino acids. This chain's CDR3 is CATRGTKGNQPQHF. The CDR3 DNA sequence: TGTGCCACCCGGGGGACAAAGGGGAATCAGCCCCAGCATTTT.

This clonotype was recorded many times. The rearrangement links TRBV11-3 to TRBJ2-1; D may be TRBD1 or TRBD2 (6 bases each). Germline-derived CDR1 and CDR2 are SGHNT and YENEEA. The V and J ends lost 0 bases and 2 bases respectively, with 11 bases between them. The CDR3 loop spans 16 amino acids. DNA of the CDR3: TGTGCCAGCAGCTTAGATGGGGGCGGGACCTACAATGAGCAGTTCTTC. Translation: CASSLDGGGTYNEQFF.

This clonotype was recorded at least ten times. This chain joins TRBV7-2 and TRBJ1-2; 7 bases match TRBD1. The CDR3 runs to 15 residues. CDR1 and CDR2 (germline): SGHTA, FQGNSA. Trimming took 4 bases from V and 4 from J; bases not matched to a gene: 9. The CDR3 bases are TGTGCCAGCAGCTATACAGGGGAGGGCTCCTATGGCTACACCTTC. Translation gives CASSYTGEGSYGYTF.

This clonotype was seen only a few times. The chain links TRBV13 to TRBJ2-3; either TRBD1 or TRBD2 may supply D (6 bases each). The CDR3 sequence is 14 residues long. The germline V gene has CDR1 PRHDT and CDR2 FYEKMQ (reference sequence). Trimming removed 1 base at V and 4 bases at J, with 9 bases between. The CDR3 region is CASSLDGGADTQYF. The CDR3 nucleotides read TGTGCCAGCAGCTTAGACGGGGGCGCAGATACGCAGTATTTT.

This clonotype has only a few counts. This CDR3 is CASSLTGTGGDTQYF. CDR3 nucleotide sequence: TGTGCCAGCAGCTTAACGGGGACAGGGGGCGATACGCAGTATTTT. J is TRBJ2-3 and V is TRBV7-3, with TRBD1 matching over 12 bases. This CDR3 has 15 residues. The germline V gene has CDR1 SGHTA and CDR2 FQGTGA. With V trimmed by 0 bases and J by 6 bases, 1 base remained unmatched. Supplemented by reference TRBV7-3 and TRBJ2-3, the full variable domain reads GAGVSQTPSNKVTEKGKYVELRCDPISGHTALYWYRQSLGQGPEFLIYFQGTGAADDSGLPNDRFFAVRPEGSVSTLKIQRTERGDSAVYLCASSLTGTGGDTQYFGPGTRLTVL.